The rows below give T cell receptor beta chains drawn from one sample of a study of T cells in Graves' hyperthyroidism and ophthalmopathy. Each CDR3 protein is one row after TCRdb ran MiXCR on the multiplex PCR reads. The repertoire holds about 400,000 distinct CDR3 sequences, about 15% seen once, with about 31% in the top ten. The sequencing sample was made of blood. These receptor sequences come from a woman in her 30s with Graves' hyperthyroidism. Both conserved end residues are part of each CDR3. D genes are given only for firm matches. Clone size is stated in some rows and not others, as once, few, many or a class when expanded.

clone_size | j_call | d_call | v_call | cdr3_aa | cdr3_nt
many | TRBJ2-7 | . | TRBV11-2 | CASSLGSSSAYEQYF | TGTGCCAGCAGCTTAGGCTCCTCTTCTGCCTACGAGCAGTACTTC
few | TRBJ1-3 | . | TRBV16 | CASSQSGSSGNTIYF | TGTGCCAGCAGCCAATCGGGCAGCTCTGGAAACACCATATATTTT
many | TRBJ2-3 | . | TRBV28 | CASSLRRSRDNGDTQYF | TGTGCCAGCAGTTTAAGGCGGAGCCGGGACAACGGAGATACGCAGTATTTT
. | TRBJ2-3 | TRBD2 | TRBV20-1 | CSASPTSGSSADTQYF | TGCAGTGCTAGCCCGACTAGCGGGAGTAGTGCAGATACGCAGTATTTT
many | TRBJ1-4 | . | TRBV6-1 | CASRLGLGDEKLFF | TGTGCCAGCAGACTGGGACTCGGGGATGAAAAACTGTTTTTT
. | TRBJ2-5 | . | TRBV28 | CASSALQGRQTQYF | TGTGCCAGCAGTGCTTTACAGGGGAGGCAGACCCAGTACTTC
many | TRBJ2-3 | . | TRBV20-1 | CSASSPQRSSTDTQYF | TGCAGTGCTAGCTCCCCCCAGCGCTCGAGCACAGATACGCAGTATTTT
few | TRBJ1-5 | . | TRBV12-3/TRBV12-4 | CASSPQRSSNQPQHF | TGTGCCAGCAGCCCTCAGCGGTCCTCCAATCAGCCCCAGCATTTT
. | TRBJ1-1 | TRBD1 | TRBV29-1 | CSADRGRNTEAFF | TGCAGCGCCGACAGGGGACGGAACACTGAAGCTTTCTTT
few | TRBJ2-1 | . | TRBV19 | CASSIQGKTDNEQFF | TGTGCCAGTAGTATACAGGGTAAAACCGACAATGAGCAGTTCTTC